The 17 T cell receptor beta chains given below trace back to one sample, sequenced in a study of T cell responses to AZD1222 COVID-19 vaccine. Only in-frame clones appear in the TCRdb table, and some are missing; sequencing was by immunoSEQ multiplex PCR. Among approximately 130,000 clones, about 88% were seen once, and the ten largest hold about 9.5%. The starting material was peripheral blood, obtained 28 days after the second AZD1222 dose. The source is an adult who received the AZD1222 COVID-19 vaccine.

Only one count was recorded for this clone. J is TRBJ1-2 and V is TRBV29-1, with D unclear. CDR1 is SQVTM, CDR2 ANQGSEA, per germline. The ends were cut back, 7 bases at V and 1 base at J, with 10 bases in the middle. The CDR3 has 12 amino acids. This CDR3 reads CSGMGFNYGYTF. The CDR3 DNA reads TGCAGCGGCATGGGGTTTAACTATGGCTACACCTTC.

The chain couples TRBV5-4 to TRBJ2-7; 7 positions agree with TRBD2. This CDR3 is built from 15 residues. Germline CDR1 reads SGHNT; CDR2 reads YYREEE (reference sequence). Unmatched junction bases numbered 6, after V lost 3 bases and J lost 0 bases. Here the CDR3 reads CASSSGGRSSYEQYF. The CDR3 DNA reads TGTGCCAGCAGCTCGGGGGGACGGAGCTCCTACGAGCAGTACTTC. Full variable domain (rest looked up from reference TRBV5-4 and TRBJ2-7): ETGVTQSPTHLIKTRGQQVTLRCSSQSGHNTVSWYQQALGQGPQFIFQYYREEENGRGNFPPRFSGLQFPNYSSELNVNALELDDSALYLCASSSGGRSSYEQYFGPGTRLTVT.

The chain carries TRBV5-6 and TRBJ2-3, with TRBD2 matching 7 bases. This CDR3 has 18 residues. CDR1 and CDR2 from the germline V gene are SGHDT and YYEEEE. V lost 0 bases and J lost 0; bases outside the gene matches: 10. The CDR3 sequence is CASSLGLGGGSSTDTQYF. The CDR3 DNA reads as TGTGCCAGCAGCTTGGGACTTGGCGGGGGATCTAGCACAGATACGCAGTATTTT. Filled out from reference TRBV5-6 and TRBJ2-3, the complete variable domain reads DAGVTQSPTHLIKTRGQQVTLRCSPKSGHDTVSWYQQALGQGPQFIFQYYEEEERQRGNFPDRFSGHQFPNYSSELNVNALLLGDSALYLCASSLGLGGGSSTDTQYFGPGTRLTVL.

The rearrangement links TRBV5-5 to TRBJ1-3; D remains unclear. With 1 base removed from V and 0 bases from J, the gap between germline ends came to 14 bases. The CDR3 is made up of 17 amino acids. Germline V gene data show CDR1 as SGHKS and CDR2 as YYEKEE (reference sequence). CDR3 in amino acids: CASSLLSSYFSGNTIYF. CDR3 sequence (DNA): TGTGCCAGCAGCTTGCTGAGCTCGTACTTCTCTGGAAACACCATATATTTT.

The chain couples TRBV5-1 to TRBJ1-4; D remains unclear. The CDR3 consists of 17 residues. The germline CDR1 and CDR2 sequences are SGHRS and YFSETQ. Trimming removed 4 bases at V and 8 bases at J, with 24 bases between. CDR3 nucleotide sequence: TGCGCCAGCAGCCGACGACCCGGGGTCGAGGGTAGCGAAAAACTGTTTTTT. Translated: CASSRRPGVEGSEKLFF. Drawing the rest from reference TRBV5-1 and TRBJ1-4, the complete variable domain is KAGVTQTPRYLIKTRGQQVTLSCSPISGHRSVSWYQQTPGQGLQFLFEYFSETQRNKGNFPGRFSGRQFSNSRSEMNVSTLELGDSALYLCASSRRPGVEGSEKLFFGSGTQLSVL.

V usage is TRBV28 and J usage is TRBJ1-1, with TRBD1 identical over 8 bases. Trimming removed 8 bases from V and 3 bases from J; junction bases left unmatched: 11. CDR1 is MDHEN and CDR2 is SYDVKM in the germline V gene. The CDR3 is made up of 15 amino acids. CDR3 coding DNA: TGTGCCAGCGGCTACCCGGACAGGGTTGACACTGAAGCTTTCTTT. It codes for CASGYPDRVDTEAFF.

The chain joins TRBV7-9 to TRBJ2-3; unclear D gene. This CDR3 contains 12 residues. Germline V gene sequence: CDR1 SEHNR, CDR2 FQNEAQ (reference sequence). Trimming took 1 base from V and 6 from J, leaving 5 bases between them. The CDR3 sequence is CASSLVGDTQYF. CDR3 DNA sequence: TGTGCCAGCAGCTTAGTTGGGGATACGCAGTATTTT.

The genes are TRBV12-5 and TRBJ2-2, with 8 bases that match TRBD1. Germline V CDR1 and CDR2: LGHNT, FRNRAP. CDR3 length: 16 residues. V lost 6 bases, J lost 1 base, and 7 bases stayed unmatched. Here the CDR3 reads CASGPTGTGNTGELFF. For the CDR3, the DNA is TGTGCTAGTGGACCTACCGGGACAGGGAACACCGGGGAGCTGTTTTTT. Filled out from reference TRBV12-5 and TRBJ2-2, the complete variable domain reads DARVTQTPRHKVTEMGQEVTMRCQPILGHNTVFWYRQTMMQGLELLAYFRNRAPLDDSGMPKDRFSAEMPDATLATLKIQPSEPRDSAVYFCASGPTGTGNTGELFFGEGSRLTVL.

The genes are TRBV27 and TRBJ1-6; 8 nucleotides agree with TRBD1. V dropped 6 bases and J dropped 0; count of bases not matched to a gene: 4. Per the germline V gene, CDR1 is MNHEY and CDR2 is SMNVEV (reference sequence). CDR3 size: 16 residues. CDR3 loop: CASSPGGVSYNSPLHF. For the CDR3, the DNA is TGTGCCAGCAGCCCAGGGGGCGTCTCCTATAATTCACCCCTCCACTTT.

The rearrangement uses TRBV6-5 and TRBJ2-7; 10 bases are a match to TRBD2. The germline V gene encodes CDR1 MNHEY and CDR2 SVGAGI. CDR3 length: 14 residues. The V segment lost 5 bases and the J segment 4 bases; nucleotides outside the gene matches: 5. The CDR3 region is CASSRSGGDYEQYF. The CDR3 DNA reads TGTGCCAGCAGTAGAAGCGGGGGGGATTACGAGCAGTACTTC.

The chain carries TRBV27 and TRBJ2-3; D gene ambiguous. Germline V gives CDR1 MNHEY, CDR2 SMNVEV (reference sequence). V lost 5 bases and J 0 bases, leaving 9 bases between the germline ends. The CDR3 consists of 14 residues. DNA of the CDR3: TGTGCCAGCAGTCCAGCAGGCAGCACAGATACGCAGTATTTT. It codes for CASSPAGSTDTQYF.

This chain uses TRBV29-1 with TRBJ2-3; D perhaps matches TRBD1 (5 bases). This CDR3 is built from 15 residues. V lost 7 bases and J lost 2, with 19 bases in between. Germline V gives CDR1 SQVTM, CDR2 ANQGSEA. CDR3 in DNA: TGCAGCGCCGGTAGGGGAAGCTGGGCCACAGATACGCAGTATTTT. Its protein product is CSAGRGSWATDTQYF.

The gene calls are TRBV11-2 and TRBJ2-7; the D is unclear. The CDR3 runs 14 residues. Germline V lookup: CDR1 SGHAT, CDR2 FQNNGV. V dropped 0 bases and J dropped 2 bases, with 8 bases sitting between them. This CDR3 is CASSLDPGAYEQYF. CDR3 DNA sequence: TGTGCCAGCAGCTTAGATCCAGGAGCCTACGAGCAGTACTTC.

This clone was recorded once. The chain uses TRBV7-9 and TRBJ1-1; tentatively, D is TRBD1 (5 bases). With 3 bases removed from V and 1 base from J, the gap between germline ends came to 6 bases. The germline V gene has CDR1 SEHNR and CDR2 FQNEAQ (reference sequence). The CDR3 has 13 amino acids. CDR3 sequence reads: CASSLTANTEAFF. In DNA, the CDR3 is TGTGCCAGCAGCTTGACAGCGAACACTGAAGCTTTCTTT.

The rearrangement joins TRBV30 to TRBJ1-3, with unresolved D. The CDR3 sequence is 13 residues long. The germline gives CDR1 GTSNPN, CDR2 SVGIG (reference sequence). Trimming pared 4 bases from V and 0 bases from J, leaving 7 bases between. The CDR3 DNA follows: TGTGCCTGGACAATGATCTCTGGAAACACCATATATTTT. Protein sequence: CAWTMISGNTIYF.

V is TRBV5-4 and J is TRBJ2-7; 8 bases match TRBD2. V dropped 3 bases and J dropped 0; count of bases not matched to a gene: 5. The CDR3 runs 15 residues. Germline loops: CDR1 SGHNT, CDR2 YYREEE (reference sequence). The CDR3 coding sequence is TGTGCCAGCAGCTCCAGCGGGGGAAGCTCCTACGAGCAGTACTTC. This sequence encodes CASSSSGGSSYEQYF.

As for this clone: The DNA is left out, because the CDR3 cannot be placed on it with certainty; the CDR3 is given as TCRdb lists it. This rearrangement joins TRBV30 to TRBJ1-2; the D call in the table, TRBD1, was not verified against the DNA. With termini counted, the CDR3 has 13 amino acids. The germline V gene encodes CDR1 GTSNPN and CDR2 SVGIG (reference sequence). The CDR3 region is CAWGTGTGTLNTF.